This entry lists 2 T cell receptor beta chains sequenced from one sample in a study of cytomegalovirus exposure and HLA in healthy donors. The study ran its PCR with 60 Vbeta and 13 Jbeta primers. TCRdb keeps only in-frame clones here, not all; method: immunoSEQ multiplex PCR. The repertoire consists of about 150,000 clones, with around 80% occurring once and the leading ten covering nearly 2.5%. Sequences were obtained from PBMCs. These receptors all come from a male donor in good health and CMV-seronegative.

CDR3 sequence (DNA): TGTGCCAGCAGCCCCCGGGACAGAGCTAACTATGGCTACACCTTC. It yields the protein CASSPRDRANYGYTF. The rearrangement joins TRBV4-2 to TRBJ1-2, with 7 nucleotides matching TRBD1. The CDR3 contains 15 residues. Germline assignment: CDR1 LGHNA and CDR2 YNFKEQ. The V gene end was trimmed by 4 bases and the J gene end by 0 bases; junction bases not matched to a gene: 5.

The chain couples TRBV7-2 to TRBJ2-3; the match to TRBD1 covers 8 bases. Trimming at V came to 3 bases and at J to 1 base, leaving 3 bases not matched to a gene. This CDR3 is 15 amino acids long. The germline V gene encodes CDR1 SGHTA and CDR2 FQGNSA. The DNA of the CDR3 is TGTGCCAGCAGCTTGACAGGGGACGGCACAGATACGCAGTATTTT. Translating it yields CASSLTGDGTDTQYF.